This TCR beta chain was recovered during a study of T cells in Graves' hyperthyroidism and ophthalmopathy. TCR beta CDR3 regions were amplified from RNA transcripts. The TCR CDR3 first-round RT-PCR relied on the HTBI primer set. TCRdb called the multiplex PCR reads again in MiXCR, with one record for every CDR3 protein. The data show 75,000 to 100,000 distinct CDR3 sequences, just over 50% seen once. Calling Graves' hyperthyroidism stable meant ophthalmopathy did not progress within 18 months. PBMCs were derived from roughly 10 ml fresh peripheral blood. After removal of 11 bases from V and 5 bases from J, the junction contained 5 bases not matched to a gene. CDR3 length equals 13 residues. Germline loops: CDR1 SNHLY, CDR2 FYNNEI.

The V and J genes are TRBV2 and TRBJ2-2; 10 nucleotides align to TRBD2. The receptor was isolated from a woman between 35 and 50 years old with Graves' hyperthyroidism. Sequenced material: blood. CDR3 region: CASLAGKTGELFF. The CDR3 nucleotides are TGTGCCTCACTAGCGGGAAAGACCGGGGAGCTGTTTTTT.